The present entry profiles one T cell receptor (beta chain) with its context. These data come from a study of technical replicates of blood from a handful of donors. Profiled with immunoSEQ multiplex PCR; TCRdb holds only in-frame clones, not every one. The table shows approximately 100,000 clones, with roughly 95% occurring only once. The CDR3 is 17 residues long. V lost 5 bases, J lost 5 bases, and 26 bases lay in between. Germline V gives CDR1 SGHRS, CDR2 YFSETQ. The genes are TRBV5-1 and TRBJ2-7; D possibly corresponds to TRBD2 (6 bases). The clonotype comes from a human donor in good health. Sequenced material: T cells isolated from PBMCs. The chain's CDR3 is CASSARVFWGRNNEQYF. The CDR3 DNA is TGCGCCAGCAGTGCGCGGGTCTTCTGGGGGAGGAATAACGAGCAGTACTTC.